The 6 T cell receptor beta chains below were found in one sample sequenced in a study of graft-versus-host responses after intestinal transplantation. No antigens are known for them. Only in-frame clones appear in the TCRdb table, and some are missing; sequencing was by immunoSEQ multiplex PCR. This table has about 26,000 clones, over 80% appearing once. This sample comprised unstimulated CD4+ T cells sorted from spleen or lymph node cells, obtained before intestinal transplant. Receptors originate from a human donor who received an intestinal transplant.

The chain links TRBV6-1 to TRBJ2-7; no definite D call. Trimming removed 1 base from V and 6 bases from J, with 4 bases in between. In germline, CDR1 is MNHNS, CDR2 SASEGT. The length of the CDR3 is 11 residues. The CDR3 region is CASSEVGEQYF. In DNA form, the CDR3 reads TGTGCCAGCAGTGAAGTGGGCGAGCAGTACTTC.

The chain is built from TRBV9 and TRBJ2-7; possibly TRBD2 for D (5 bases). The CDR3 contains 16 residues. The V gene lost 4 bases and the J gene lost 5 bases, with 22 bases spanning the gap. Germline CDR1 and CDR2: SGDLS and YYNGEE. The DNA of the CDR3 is TGTGCCAGCAGCCCAAGGTTAGTTACGGGGAAGAACGAGCAGTACTTC. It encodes CASSPRLVTGKNEQYF.

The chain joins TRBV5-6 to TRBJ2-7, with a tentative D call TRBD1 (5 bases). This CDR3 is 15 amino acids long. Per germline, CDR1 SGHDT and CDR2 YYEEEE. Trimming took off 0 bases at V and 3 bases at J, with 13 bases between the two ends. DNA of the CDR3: TGTGCCAGCAGCTTGGGGATAACAGGCCTCTACGAGCAGTACTTC. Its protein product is CASSLGITGLYEQYF.

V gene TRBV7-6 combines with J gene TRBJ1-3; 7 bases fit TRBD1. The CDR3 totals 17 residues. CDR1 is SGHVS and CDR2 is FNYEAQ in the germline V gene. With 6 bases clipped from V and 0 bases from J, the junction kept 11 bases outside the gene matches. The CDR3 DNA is TGTGCCAGCAGTTACGACAGGGTGGGTTCCTCTGGAAACACCATATATTTT. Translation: CASSYDRVGSSGNTIYF.

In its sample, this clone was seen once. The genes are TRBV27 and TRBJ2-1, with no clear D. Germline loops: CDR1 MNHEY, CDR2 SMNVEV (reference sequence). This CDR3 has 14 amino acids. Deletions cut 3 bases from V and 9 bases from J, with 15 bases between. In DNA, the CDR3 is TGTGCCAGCAGTTTCCCATCCCGGCGAAGTGAGCAGTTCTTC. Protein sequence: CASSFPSRRSEQFF.

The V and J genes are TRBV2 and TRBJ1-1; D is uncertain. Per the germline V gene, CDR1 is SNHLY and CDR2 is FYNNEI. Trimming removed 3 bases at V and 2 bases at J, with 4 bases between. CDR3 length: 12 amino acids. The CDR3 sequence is CASSDRNTEAFF. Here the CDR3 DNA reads TGTGCCAGCAGTGACAGAAACACTGAAGCTTTCTTT.